This T cell receptor beta chain was sequenced for a study of CD8 T cells in ankylosing spondylitis. Note on this clonotype: Its antigen is unidentified.

Making use of molecular barcodes, quantitative 5'-RACE generated TCR beta libraries. TCRdb ran MiXCR on the 5' RACE reads and lists one entry per CDR3 protein. The sample lists roughly 700,000 distinct CDR3 sequences, 19% occurring once. Study conclusions and caveats: Peripheral blood held disease-linked clones only at relatively low frequency, and these were CD8+. Earlier reports found some motif variants in synovial fluid and blood in reactive arthritis. The study looked at matched synovial fluid samples from ankylosing spondylitis patients. Disease-linked clones were reported to be significantly enriched there. Typical of ankylosing spondylitis blood, it appeared, was a TCR beta motif of under 10 highly homologous variants.

Sample: blood, either unsorted or a sorted T cell fraction (not recorded which). The clonotype was recovered from a male donor with ankylosing spondylitis.

The CDR3 coding sequence is TGCGCCAGCAGAAGTATCGTGAACACTGAAGCTTTCTTT. It translates to CASRSIVNTEAFF. The chain employs TRBV10-2 and TRBJ1-1; D is unclear. The length of the CDR3 is 13 residues. Trimming left V 6 bases short and J 0 bases short, with 8 bases between. Germline CDR1 is WSHSY and CDR2 is SAAADI.